This passage covers 10 T cell receptor beta chains from one sample sequenced in a study of control samples from healthy donors and cancer patients. Repertoires were generated with immunoSEQ multiplex PCR, while TCRdb's copy carries only in-frame clones and drops some. The table shows approximately 110,000 clones, with around 82% occurring only once. The sample comprised blood. The origin of the receptors is a woman between 50 and 59 years old in good health.

This chain uses TRBV27 with TRBJ2-1; 7 bases align to TRBD2. The length of the CDR3 is 15 residues. Germline V CDR1 and CDR2: MNHEY, SMNVEV (reference sequence). The V segment lost 3 bases and the J segment 8 bases; nucleotides outside the gene matches: 10. CDR3 region: CASSLVEERGDEQFF. As DNA, the CDR3 is TGTGCCAGCAGTTTGGTGGAGGAGCGGGGAGATGAGCAGTTCTTC.

The CDR3 DNA follows: TGTGCCAGCAGCTTGGGTGGGACGCTACAAGAGACCCAGTACTTC. This encodes CASSLGGTLQETQYF. The chain is built from TRBV5-4 and TRBJ2-5; D may correspond to TRBD1 or TRBD2 (5 bases each). V was trimmed by 0 bases and J by 2 bases, leaving 11 bases between them. This CDR3 has 15 amino acids. Germline lookup yields CDR1 SGHNT and CDR2 YYREEE (reference sequence). Using reference TRBV5-4 and TRBJ2-5 for the parts outside the CDR3, the full variable domain is ETGVTQSPTHLIKTRGQQVTLRCSSQSGHNTVSWYQQALGQGPQFIFQYYREEENGRGNFPPRFSGLQFPNYSSELNVNALELDDSALYLCASSLGGTLQETQYFGPGTRLLVL.

The chain links TRBV6-2 or TRBV6-3 to TRBJ2-7; D is unclear. The CDR3 extends over 14 amino acids. Trimming cost V 2 bases and J 7 bases, with 15 bases left between them. Germline-derived CDR1 and CDR2 are MNHEY and SVGEGT. CDR3: CASSYDTRVDEQYF. The CDR3 DNA reads as TGTGCCAGCAGTTACGACACCCGGGTCGATGAGCAGTACTTC.

The CDR3 DNA follows: TGTGCTAGTGCTCCGGCTGGGTGGAACGGGGAGCTGTTTTTT. Residues: CASAPAGWNGELFF. V gene TRBV12-5 combines with J gene TRBJ2-2; no definite D call. CDR1 and CDR2 from the germline V gene are LGHNT and FRNRAP. This CDR3 is 14 amino acids long. Trimming took 7 bases from V and 7 from J, leaving 16 bases between them.

This clone was counted between two and nine times. The V gene is TRBV5-6, the J gene TRBJ2-7; D is unclear. V was cut by 0 bases and J by 2 bases, with 9 bases left in between. The length of the CDR3 is 14 residues. Per germline, CDR1 SGHDT and CDR2 YYEEEE. The CDR3 protein is CASSLALVPYEQYF. CDR3 coding DNA: TGTGCCAGCAGCTTGGCCTTAGTCCCCTACGAGCAGTACTTC.

The chain recombines TRBV7-8 with TRBJ1-5; 7 bases are a match to TRBD1. The CDR3 consists of 17 residues. Germline V lookup: CDR1 SGHVS, CDR2 FQNEAQ. Germline trimming cut 4 bases from V and 1 base from J; bases unmatched to any gene: 10. The CDR3 coding sequence is TGTGCCAGCAGCTGGGACAGACCTACGGGGAGCAATCAGCCCCAGCATTTT. Translated: CASSWDRPTGSNQPQHF.

V and J are TRBV11-3 and TRBJ2-1; no clear D gene. Germline V CDR1 and CDR2: SGHNT, YENEEA. Trimming pared 5 bases from V and 9 bases from J, leaving 8 bases between. The CDR3 extends over 11 amino acids. The CDR3 DNA is TGTGCCAGCAGCCTCCAGAGTGAGCAGTTCTTC. This encodes CASSLQSEQFF.

The chain uses TRBV19 and TRBJ1-5; D not certain. The ends were cut back, 3 bases at V and 6 bases at J, with 15 bases in the middle. The CDR3 spans 15 residues. The germline CDR1 and CDR2 sequences are LNHDA and SQIVND (reference sequence). CDR3 DNA sequence: TGTGCCAGTAGTATCCGGGCGGGAGAAGGTCAGCCCCAGCATTTT. Protein sequence: CASSIRAGEGQPQHF.

The V and J genes are TRBV5-5 and TRBJ2-2, with 7 bases matching TRBD1. The CDR3 extends over 18 amino acids. The germline V gene encodes CDR1 SGHKS and CDR2 YYEKEE (reference sequence). The V and J ends lost 4 bases and 5 bases, in that order; junction bases with no gene match: 17. The CDR3 DNA reads as TGTGCCAGCAGCGCCCTACACCGAGACAGGGTTACAACCGGGGAGCTGTTTTTT. The encoded protein is CASSALHRDRVTTGELFF.

The chain has TRBV4-3 and TRBJ1-1; D perhaps matches TRBD1 (6 bases). Germline assignment: CDR1 LGHNA and CDR2 YSLEER. The CDR3 totals 14 residues. V was shortened by 3 bases and J by 0 bases, with 8 bases between the two germline ends. CDR3 in DNA: TGCGCCAGCAGCCAGCAGGGGATGAACACTGAAGCTTTCTTT. Translated: CASSQQGMNTEAFF.